This is a list of T cell receptor beta chains from one sample in a study of CD8 T cells in Susac syndrome. A single record per CDR3 protein comes from TCRdb applying MiXCR to the immunoSEQ multiplex PCR reads. The sample holds roughly 250,000 distinct CDR3 sequences; about 95% are singletons and the top ten take around 0.1%. The specimen sequenced was CD4+ T cells from PBMCs. All receptors come from a human donor with Susac syndrome. Both conserved end residues are part of each CDR3. A D gene is named only where the DNA matches it firmly. Clone size, where shown, is once, few, many, or a class for clones that have expanded.

v_gene,len,abundance,j_gene,d_gene,CDR3nt,CDR3aa
TRBV28,15,.,TRBJ2-1,TRBD2,TGTGCCAGCAGTCCAGGACTAGCGGGAGGGTTTGAGCAGTTCTTC,CASSPGLAGGFEQFF
TRBV10-3,17,.,TRBJ2-7,.,TGTGCCATCAGTGACAGTACACGGGCGGATCGCCCCTACGAGCAGTACTTC,CAISDSTRADRPYEQYF
TRBV5-1,13,.,TRBJ1-2,TRBD1,TGCGCCAGCAGCTTGACAGGGGACTATGGCTACACCTTC,CASSLTGDYGYTF
TRBV20-1,19,once,TRBJ2-1,TRBD2,TGCAGTGCTGCATCCGCGGGACTAGCGGGCCCTAGGGGTAAGAATGAGCAGTTCTTC,CSAASAGLAGPRGKNEQFF
TRBV15,12,.,TRBJ1-2,TRBD1,TGTGCCACCCGGGACAGGGGGCTAGGCTACACCTTC,CATRDRGLGYTF
TRBV18,14,.,TRBJ1-1,TRBD1,TGTGCCAGCTCACCGAAAGGGGGCGGCACTGAAGCTTTCTTT,CASSPKGGGTEAFF
TRBV12-3/TRBV12-4,14,.,TRBJ1-5,.,TGTGCCAGCAGTTATTGGGGCGGCAATCAGCCCCAGCATTTT,CASSYWGGNQPQHF
TRBV18,15,.,TRBJ1-2,.,TGTGCCAGCTCACCCACAAGGGAGATTAACTATGGCTACACCTTC,CASSPTREINYGYTF
TRBV7-9,15,.,TRBJ2-2,.,TGTGCCAGCAGCTTTCGTGGGAGGTCCACCGGGGAGCTGTTTTTT,CASSFRGRSTGELFF
TRBV7-3,14,.,TRBJ2-3,.,TGTGCCAGCAGCTTAACAGCAGCCACAGATACGCAGTATTTT,CASSLTAATDTQYF
TRBV29-1,13,.,TRBJ1-5,.,TGCAGCGTTGAAAATAGGGCTGCTCAGCCCCAGCATTTT,CSVENRAAQPQHF
TRBV27,14,.,TRBJ1-4,.,TGTGCCAGCAGTGATCGATCAAGAGAAGAAAAACTGTTTTTT,CASSDRSREEKLFF
TRBV12-3/TRBV12-4,14,.,TRBJ2-7,.,TGTGCCAGCACCCTGGGAGAGGGCTTCAACGAGCAGTACTTC,CASTLGEGFNEQYF
TRBV24-1,16,.,TRBJ2-5,.,TGTGCCACCAGTGATTCAGGCACAGGGTACCCCGAGACCCAGTACTTC,CATSDSGTGYPETQYF
TRBV18,11,.,TRBJ2-7,.,TGTGCCAGCTCCCCAGGTCACGAGCAGTACTTC,CASSPGHEQYF
TRBV14,17,.,TRBJ2-5,TRBD2,TGTGCCAGCAGCCTTCGGAGGCTAGCGGGAGTCTCGAAGACCCAGTACTTC,CASSLRRLAGVSKTQYF
TRBV4-1,14,.,TRBJ2-5,.,TGCGCCAGCAGCCAAGATGAGTCCCAAGAGACCCAGTACTTC,CASSQDESQETQYF
TRBV28,14,once,TRBJ1-2,TRBD1,TGTGCCAGCAGTTTATTCGACAGGGGGCGAGGCTACACCTTC,CASSLFDRGRGYTF
TRBV3-1,14,.,TRBJ2-1,.,TGTGCCAGCAGCCACTCGGAGCAGGTCAATGAGCAGTTCTTC,CASSHSEQVNEQFF
TRBV4-2,16,.,TRBJ2-3,.,TGTGCCAGCAGCCAAGATAGCGACTGGCCGACAGATACGCAGTATTTT,CASSQDSDWPTDTQYF
TRBV7-3,14,.,TRBJ2-1,.,TGTGCCAGCAGCTCAGGGTCTCAATGGGATGAGCAGTTCTTC,CASSSGSQWDEQFF
TRBV7-8,14,.,TRBJ2-5,TRBD1,TGTGCCAGCAGCTCCTGGACAGGAGTAGAGACCCAGTACTTC,CASSSWTGVETQYF
TRBV5-1,16,.,TRBJ2-7,.,TGCGCCAGCAGCTCTGGCGCTGACAGCCGGCAACGCGAGCAGTACTTC,CASSSGADSRQREQYF
TRBV4-1,14,.,TRBJ2-5,.,TGCGCCAGCAGCCAAAGTGAGTCACAAGAGACCCAGTACTTC,CASSQSESQETQYF
TRBV20-1,15,.,TRBJ2-3,TRBD2,TGCAGTGCTAGAGATATAACTAGCGGGAGCGATACGCAGTATTTT,CSARDITSGSDTQYF
TRBV28,11,.,TRBJ1-2,.,TGTGCCAGCACGTCACGGGACTCGCACACCTTC,CASTSRDSHTF
TRBV30,16,.,TRBJ2-6,TRBD1,TGTGCCTGTACAGGGGTGGCCTACTCTGGGGCCAACGTCCTGACTTTC,CACTGVAYSGANVLTF
TRBV21-1,10,.,TRBJ2-7,.,TGTGCCAGCAGCAACCTCCAGCAGTACTTC,CASSNLQQYF
TRBV5-1,12,.,TRBJ2-2,.,TGCGCCAGCAGTCCGGGCAGGGGGGAGCTGTTTTTT,CASSPGRGELFF
TRBV28,14,.,TRBJ1-5,TRBD1,TGTGCCAGCAACCGGGACAGGGACAATCAGCCCCAGCATTTT,CASNRDRDNQPQHF
TRBV29-1,13,.,TRBJ1-5,.,TGCAGCGTTGAAGTCGGGAGAGGGGGGCCCCAGCATTTT,CSVEVGRGGPQHF
TRBV2,15,.,TRBJ2-3,TRBD2,TGTGCCAGCAACGGACTAGCGAGTACAACAGATACGCAGTATTTT,CASNGLASTTDTQYF
TRBV6-5,15,once,TRBJ2-3,TRBD2,TGTGCCAGCAGTGGACTAGCTGGGAGCACAGATACGCAGTATTTT,CASSGLAGSTDTQYF